Detailed here is one T cell receptor (beta chain). Original processing methods: Quantification of nucleated cells was approximated via reference gene primer amplification. TCRdb's copy holds only in-frame clones and misses some; the assay was immunoSEQ multiplex PCR. The DNA gave D and trimming, while V, J and clone size come from that table. Of about 270,000 clones listed, roughly nine tenths were seen once; the top ten hold 4%. This sample is part of a study of blood T cell repertoires in COVID-19. Overall study: Researchers got acute and convalescent COVID-19 samples from the United States, Italy and Spain. PBMCs, B-cell-depleted T cells, or T cells were the source of the cDNA or gDNA that made up the material.

The V gene's germline CDR1 is MNHEY and CDR2 SMNVEV (reference sequence). CDR3 length: 17 residues. The junction had 11 bases not matched to a gene; V was cut back by 2 bases and J by 8 bases. The sequencing input was peripheral blood. The chain links TRBV27 to TRBJ2-1; 11 positions match TRBD2. The receptor's source is a man in his sixties who had recovered from COVID-19. CDR3 protein: CASSLSTSGGFWDEQFF. The CDR3 DNA follows: TGTGCCAGCAGTTTAAGTACTAGCGGGGGATTTTGGGATGAGCAGTTCTTC.